The entry below gives a single T cell receptor beta chain sequence along with its context. A junction end diverges from the germline sequence, so it may reflect a read error. The germline CDR1 and CDR2 sequences are GTSNPN and SVGIG (reference sequence). This CDR3 region has 12 residues. The source of the sample is a study of tumor and adjacent non-tumor tissue in lung cancer. No cell sorting was done before RNA was extracted from the tissue. Three rounds of nested PCR, following a modified ARM-PCR protocol, produced the TCRbeta library. TCRdb redid the calling of the multiplex PCR reads with MiXCR, one entry per CDR3 protein. The repertoire holds about 76,000 distinct CDR3 sequences, with about two thirds as singletons.

The specimen sequenced was lung tumor tissue. This sequence joins TRBV30 and TRBJ2-7; possible D gene TRBD1, 8 bases. The receptor was derived from a woman in her seventies with non-small cell lung cancer. CDR3 in amino acids: CAWTTGDYGQYF. DNA of the CDR3: TGTGCCTGGACGACAGGGGACTACGGGCAGTATTTC.